This T cell receptor (beta chain) was sequenced in a study of cytomegalovirus exposure and HLA in healthy donors. Study results and limitations: In vitro checks showed that a few CMV-associated chains really do target CMV antigens.

Primers: 60 Vbeta forward and 13 Jbeta reverse. Measured with immunoSEQ multiplex PCR; TCRdb has only the in-frame clones, and not every one. The sample data list 31,000 or so clones. On this clone itself: What it recognizes is unknown.

Trimming removed 4 bases at V and 5 bases at J, with 14 bases between. The V gene's germline CDR1 is MDHEN and CDR2 SYDVKM. This CDR3 comprises 14 residues. Sequenced material: PBMCs. This clonotype originated in a female donor in good health and CMV-seronegative. V is TRBV28 and J is TRBJ1-2, with D tentatively TRBD1 (6 bases). As DNA, the CDR3 is TGTGCCAGCAGTTCTTTCTGGACAGAATATGGCTACACCTTC. The encoded protein is CASSSFWTEYGYTF.